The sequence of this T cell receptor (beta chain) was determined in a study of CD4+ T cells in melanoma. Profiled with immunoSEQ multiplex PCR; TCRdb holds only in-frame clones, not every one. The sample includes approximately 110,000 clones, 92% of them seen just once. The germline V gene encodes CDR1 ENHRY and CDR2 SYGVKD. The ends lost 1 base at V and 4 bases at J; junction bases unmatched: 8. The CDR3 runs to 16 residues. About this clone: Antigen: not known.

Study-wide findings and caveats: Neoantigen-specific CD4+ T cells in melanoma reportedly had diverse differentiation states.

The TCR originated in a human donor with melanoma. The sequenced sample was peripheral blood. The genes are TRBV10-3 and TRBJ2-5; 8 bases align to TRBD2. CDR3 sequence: CAISELLSGAGETQYF. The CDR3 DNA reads TGTGCCATCAGTGAGTTACTTAGCGGGGCGGGAGAGACCCAGTACTTC.